Sequencing of this T cell receptor (beta chain) was carried out in a study of blood T cell repertoires in COVID-19. Some clones are missing from TCRdb's copy, which holds only in-frame ones; the method was immunoSEQ multiplex PCR. The sample holds some 250,000 clones, roughly 80% seen once. The CDR3 loop spans 14 amino acids. V lost 6 bases and J 1 base, leaving 12 bases between the germline ends. Germline V CDR1 and CDR2: MNHEY, SMNVEV (reference sequence). Sample: peripheral blood. This chain uses TRBV27 with TRBJ1-1; D possibly corresponds to TRBD1 (6 bases). This clonotype originated in a woman older than 75 with COVID-19, enrolled during active disease. The CDR3 nucleotides are TGTGCCAGCAGCGGACAGCGGGGGAACACTGAAGCTTTCTTT. This encodes CASSGQRGNTEAFF.